Listed below are T cell receptor beta chains from one sample, sequenced in a study of T-cell reconstitution after alpha-beta-depleted transplantation in children. TCRdb re-called the PCR reads through MiXCR, storing one row per CDR3 protein. In the table there are about 610,000 distinct CDR3 sequences, 8% to 11% of which are singletons. This specimen was PBMCs from the stem cell graft donor, taken from the stem cell graft. The receptors shown here come from a human donor who donated a stem cell graft to a child with acute myeloid leukemia. Both conserved end residues are part of each CDR3. D genes are given only for firm matches. Clone size is given for some rows only: seen once, a few or many times, or a class if the clone is expanded.

J gene,V gene,D gene,clone size,CDR3 length,CDR3 DNA,CDR3 protein
TRBJ2-2,TRBV7-3,TRBD2,many,16,TGTGCCAGCAATCCTACCGGGACTATTAAATCCGGGGAGCTGTTTTTT,CASNPTGTIKSGELFF
TRBJ1-3,TRBV27,TRBD1,many,14,TGTGCCAGCAGTTGGGACAGCTCTGGAAACACCATATATTTT,CASSWDSSGNTIYF
TRBJ2-2,TRBV29-1,TRBD1,few,13,TGCAGCGTTCGGACAGGGGAGACCGGGGAGCTGTTTTTT,CSVRTGETGELFF
TRBJ1-5,TRBV29-1,NA,few,12,TGCAGCGCATCGACAGGAAATCAGCCCCAGCATTTT,CSASTGNQPQHF
TRBJ1-1,TRBV5-6,NA,many,12,TGTGCCAGCAGCTTCAAGATGGGACAAGCTTTCTTT,CASSFKMGQAFF
TRBJ2-3,TRBV20-1,NA,many,12,TGCAGTGCTAGGCACCCCGGGGATACGCAGTATTTT,CSARHPGDTQYF
TRBJ1-1,TRBV10-3,NA,NA,18,TGTGCCATCAGTGAGTCAAGGAGTGGAGGGCGGAAGGACACTGAAGCTTTCTTT,CAISESRSGGRKDTEAFF
TRBJ2-7,TRBV7-2,NA,many,14,TGTGCCAGCAGCTTATTCCCGGGGGCCTACGAGCAGTACTTC,CASSLFPGAYEQYF
TRBJ2-1,TRBV6-2/TRBV6-3,TRBD2,many,15,TGTGCCAGCAGCTCACTAGCGGGAGGGGGCAATGAGCAGTTCTTC,CASSSLAGGGNEQFF
TRBJ2-1,TRBV7-6,TRBD2,many,18,TGTGCCAGCAGCTTAGCTCCGACTAGCGGGAGGACCTACAATGAGCAGTTCTTC,CASSLAPTSGRTYNEQFF
TRBJ2-7,TRBV6-2/TRBV6-3,NA,NA,13,TGTGCCAGCAGCTCGACAGACTCCTACGAGCAGTACTTC,CASSSTDSYEQYF
TRBJ2-1,TRBV10-3,NA,NA,13,TGTGCCATCAGTGAACTCGGTAACAATGAGCAGTTCTTC,CAISELGNNEQFF
TRBJ2-7,TRBV5-1,TRBD1,many,15,TGCGCCAGCAGCCCACCGGGACAGCGAACCTACGAGCAGTACTTC,CASSPPGQRTYEQYF
TRBJ2-1,TRBV7-3,TRBD2,NA,14,TGTGCCAGCAGCTTATATGCTAGCGGGGGACCGCAGTTCTTC,CASSLYASGGPQFF
TRBJ1-2,TRBV28,NA,NA,14,TGTGCCAGCAGTTTATCGGAGGGAGTTCGTGGCTACACCTTC,CASSLSEGVRGYTF
TRBJ2-2,TRBV7-2,TRBD2,many,16,TGTGCCAGCAGACCCGGACTAGCGTCGAACACCGGGGAGCTGTTTTTT,CASRPGLASNTGELFF
TRBJ2-7,TRBV6-1,TRBD2,once,16,TGTGCCAGCAGTGAAAGGAGAAGCGGGGGCCCCTACGAGCAGTACTTC,CASSERRSGGPYEQYF
TRBJ2-2,TRBV6-1,TRBD2,many,13,TGTGCCAGCAAGGGACTAGCGACCGGGGAGCTGTTTTTT,CASKGLATGELFF
TRBJ2-1,TRBV29-1,TRBD2,many,15,TGCAGCGTTGAAAAGAGAGCGGGAGTCAGGCGTGAGCAGTTCTTC,CSVEKRAGVRREQFF
TRBJ2-1,TRBV10-3,TRBD2,NA,16,TGTGCCATCAGTGACGAAAGCGGGGACCCGTACAATGAGCAGTTCTTC,CAISDESGDPYNEQFF
TRBJ2-7,TRBV28,NA,NA,16,TGTGCCAGCAGTTTCCATTTAGCGGAACTCTCCTACGAGCAGTACTTC,CASSFHLAELSYEQYF
TRBJ1-1,TRBV6-1,NA,NA,13,TGTGCCAGCAGTGAGCTGTCCAGGAGTGAAGCTTTCTTT,CASSELSRSEAFF
TRBJ2-6,TRBV7-9,NA,many,13,TGTGCCAGCTCGGGCGCTGGGGCCAACGTCCTGACTTTC,CASSGAGANVLTF
TRBJ2-5,TRBV9,NA,NA,16,TGTGCCAGCAGCGCCGGGACGGCGATTAATCAAGAGACCCAGTACTTC,CASSAGTAINQETQYF
TRBJ2-3,TRBV5-6,TRBD2,many,19,TGTGCCAGCAGCTTGCTAGCGGGAGGGCCAGAGACCAGCACAGATACGCAGTATTTT,CASSLLAGGPETSTDTQYF
TRBJ2-7,TRBV27,NA,few,12,TGTGCCAGCAGCCCGGTCGGGCACGAGCAGTACTTC,CASSPVGHEQYF
TRBJ2-1,TRBV20-1,TRBD2,many,17,TGCAGTGCTAGAGCACCCGGGACTAGCGGGCTCTACAATGAGCAGTTCTTC,CSARAPGTSGLYNEQFF
TRBJ2-7,TRBV5-5,NA,NA,14,TGTGCCAGCAGCTTGGGGTATTACTCCTACGAGCAGTACTTC,CASSLGYYSYEQYF
TRBJ2-3,TRBV20-1,TRBD2,NA,15,TGCAGTGCTAGTTACCGGGAGGGCCAACAAGATACGCAGTATTTT,CSASYREGQQDTQYF
TRBJ1-3,TRBV9,NA,NA,15,TGTGCCAGCAGCGCGCCTCCCCCCTCTGGAAACACCATATATTTT,CASSAPPPSGNTIYF
TRBJ2-4,TRBV29-1,TRBD1,few,15,TGCAGCGTTGACACGGGACAGGGGGCCAAAAACATTCAGTACTTC,CSVDTGQGAKNIQYF
TRBJ2-2,TRBV7-2,NA,many,15,TGTGCCAGCAGCTTAGGGCCAGGGGACACCGGGGAGCTGTTTTTT,CASSLGPGDTGELFF
TRBJ1-2,TRBV5-5,NA,many,17,TGTGCCAGCAGCAAGCTCCGAGGACGCCAGGATGGCTATGGCTACACCTTC,CASSKLRGRQDGYGYTF
TRBJ1-1,TRBV5-5,TRBD1,many,15,TGTGCCAGCAGCTCGACAGGGACCGTGAACACTGAAGCTTTCTTT,CASSSTGTVNTEAFF
TRBJ2-7,TRBV7-2,TRBD1,many,15,TGTGCCAGCAGCTCTGGGACAGGGCAGTGGGACGAGCAGTACTTC,CASSSGTGQWDEQYF
TRBJ1-4,TRBV5-1,NA,few,14,TGCGCCAGCAGTGGGGCGGCAACTAATGAAAAACTGTTTTTT,CASSGAATNEKLFF
TRBJ2-1,TRBV7-2,TRBD2,NA,16,TGTGCCAGCAGCCTAGCCGCGGGACTAGGGGGGGGTGAGCAGTTCTTC,CASSLAAGLGGGEQFF
TRBJ2-5,TRBV27,TRBD1,few,17,TGTGCCAGCGGGAAGTCTGGGACAGGGCCCCACCAAGAGACCCAGTACTTC,CASGKSGTGPHQETQYF
TRBJ2-3,TRBV28,TRBD2,few,16,TGTGCCAGCAGTTCCCTAGCGGGAGTCAAGACAGATACGCAGTATTTT,CASSSLAGVKTDTQYF
TRBJ2-7,TRBV27,NA,NA,15,TGTGCCAGCAGTTTAAAGGCAGGGGGGTCCTACGAGCAGTACTTC,CASSLKAGGSYEQYF
TRBJ2-3,TRBV9,TRBD2,few,17,TGTGCCAGCAGCGGACTACCGGGACTAGCGGGAGGAGATACGCAGTATTTT,CASSGLPGLAGGDTQYF
TRBJ2-7,TRBV4-3,TRBD2,NA,16,TGCGCCAGCAGCCCGTCTAGCGGGCTAAACGCCTACGAGCAGTACTTC,CASSPSSGLNAYEQYF
TRBJ2-2,TRBV5-1,NA,few,17,TGCGCCAGCAGCTTCCCATCACTTCGAGCGGGCACCGGGGAGCTGTTTTTT,CASSFPSLRAGTGELFF
TRBJ2-7,TRBV20-1,NA,many,12,TGCAGTGCTAGATTAGGAGTCTACGAGCAGTACTTC,CSARLGVYEQYF
TRBJ1-1,TRBV12-3/TRBV12-4,TRBD1,few,15,TGTGCCAGCAGCGACAGGGGTCCTGGCAACACTGAAGCTTTCTTT,CASSDRGPGNTEAFF
TRBJ2-1,TRBV6-1,NA,few,15,TGTGCCAGCAGTGAGGGTAGCGGACAAAACAATGAGCAGTTCTTC,CASSEGSGQNNEQFF
TRBJ2-7,TRBV7-9,NA,few,14,TGTGCCAGCAGCTCCCCGGCGGAGTACTACGAGCAGTACTTC,CASSSPAEYYEQYF
TRBJ2-5,TRBV6-5,NA,few,12,TGTGCCAGCACGAAACTAGGGGGGACCCAGTACTTC,CASTKLGGTQYF
TRBJ2-7,TRBV2,TRBD1,many,13,TGTGCCAGCAGTCAAAACAGGGGCCACGAGCAGTACTTC,CASSQNRGHEQYF
TRBJ2-2,TRBV5-1,NA,NA,15,TGCGCCAGCAGCGCAATCACAGAAAACACCGGGGAGCTGTTTTTT,CASSAITENTGELFF
TRBJ2-3,TRBV15,TRBD2,many,18,TGTGCCACCAGCAGAGTCGTCGGTAGCGGGAGCAGGGCAGATACGCAGTATTTT,CATSRVVGSGSRADTQYF
TRBJ2-3,TRBV7-7,NA,NA,15,TGTGCTAGCAGCTTAGACCGGGCTAGCACAGATACGCAGTATTTT,CASSLDRASTDTQYF
TRBJ2-6,TRBV21-1,NA,NA,17,TGTGCCAGCAGCAAAGGAAACAGGGACTCTGGGGCCAACGTCCTGACTTTC,CASSKGNRDSGANVLTF
TRBJ2-2,TRBV14,NA,few,14,TGTGCCAGCAGCCAAGTTATCGCTACCGGGGAGCTGTTTTTT,CASSQVIATGELFF
TRBJ2-1,TRBV7-3,TRBD2,many,15,TGTGCCAGCAGCCCCCTCCCGGGAGGGCCCGGTGAGCAGTTCTTC,CASSPLPGGPGEQFF
TRBJ2-6,TRBV15,NA,many,18,TGTGCCACCAGCAGAGAGGCAGGCGCCATCTCTGGGGCCAACGTCCTGACTTTC,CATSREAGAISGANVLTF
TRBJ2-7,TRBV7-9,TRBD2,NA,17,TGTGCCAGCAGCTCGGGACTAGCGGGAGAGGGCGGCTACGAGCAGTACTTC,CASSSGLAGEGGYEQYF
TRBJ2-3,TRBV6-5,TRBD2,many,15,TGTGCCAGCAGCTACGGGACTACCATCACAGATACGCAGTATTTT,CASSYGTTITDTQYF
TRBJ2-1,TRBV7-8,TRBD2,many,16,TGTGCCAGCAGCTTAGTCTCCTCAGCGGGATTCACTGAGCAGTTCTTC,CASSLVSSAGFTEQFF